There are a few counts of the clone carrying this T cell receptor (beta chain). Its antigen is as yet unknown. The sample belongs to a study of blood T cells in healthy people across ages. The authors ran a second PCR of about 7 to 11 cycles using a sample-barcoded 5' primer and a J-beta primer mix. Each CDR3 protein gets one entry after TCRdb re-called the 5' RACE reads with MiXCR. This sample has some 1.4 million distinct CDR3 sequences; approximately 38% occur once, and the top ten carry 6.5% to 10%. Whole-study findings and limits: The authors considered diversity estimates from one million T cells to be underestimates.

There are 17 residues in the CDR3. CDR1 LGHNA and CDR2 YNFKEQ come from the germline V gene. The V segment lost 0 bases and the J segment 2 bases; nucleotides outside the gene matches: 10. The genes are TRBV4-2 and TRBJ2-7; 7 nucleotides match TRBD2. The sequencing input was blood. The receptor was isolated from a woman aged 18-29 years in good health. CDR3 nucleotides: TGTGCCAGCAGCCAAGAATTTGCGGGAGTGGGCCCCTACGAGCAGTACTTC. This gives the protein CASSQEFAGVGPYEQYF.